The clone carrying this T cell receptor beta chain came up a few times. Antigen unknown. The data were obtained in a study of blood T cells in healthy people across ages. The use of a sample-barcoded 5' primer and a J-beta primer mix characterized a second PCR of about 7 to 12 cycles. The template-switch adaptor, which had 12 random nucleotides, put a tag on each cDNA molecule. TCRdb re-derived calls from the 5' RACE reads in MiXCR, one entry per CDR3 protein. The sample has around 1,600,000 distinct CDR3 sequences, 42% seen once; the top ten hold under 5%. The study's findings and limits: Higher diversity and more naive CD4+ cells were features of long-lived donors, compared to aged donors.

The length of the CDR3 is 15 residues. In germline, CDR1 is SGHTA, CDR2 FQGNSA. V was pared by 10 bases and J by 4 bases, with 13 bases of the junction left unmatched. This receptor was obtained from a woman aged 18-30 years in good health. Sequencing was performed on blood. This chain connects TRBV7-2 to TRBJ2-7; the match to TRBD2 covers 10 bases. The CDR3, as DNA: TGTGCCACCAAAGCTGGGACTAGCGAGATGTACGAGCAGTACTTC. Its protein product is CATKAGTSEMYEQYF.